This T cell receptor (beta chain) is drawn from a study of T cells after yellow fever vaccination. Study-level information: SMART-Seq v4 Ultra Low Input handled preparation of low-cell-number fractions.

The TCR cDNA carried a universal primer site and UMIs from 5'RACE template switching. One entry per CDR3 protein results from TCRdb running MiXCR on the 5' RACE reads. The sample has about 360,000 distinct CDR3 sequences, roughly 6.2% seen once. Only a few counts were recorded for this clonotype. The TCR sequence derives from a man aged 30 to 45 who received the YFV17D yellow fever vaccine. The sequences come from PBMCs, collected 5 days after the yellow fever booster vaccination.

For the CDR3, the DNA is TGTGCCAGCAGTATTACTAGCTCCGGGGAGCTGTTTTTT. This gives the protein CASSITSSGELFF. The chain employs TRBV28 and TRBJ2-2; TRBD2 is a possible D gene (6 bases). Germline loops: CDR1 MDHEN, CDR2 SYDVKM. The CDR3 is 13 amino acids. Between the trimmed V and J ends, which lost 5 bases and 6 bases, there was a span of 10 bases.